The 12 T cell receptor beta chains below all came from one sample that was sequenced in a study of T-cell memory formation after mild COVID-19. In TCRdb, the 5' RACE reads were re-called with MiXCR into one record per CDR3 protein. This table has 170,000 or so distinct CDR3 sequences, roughly a fifth appearing once. Material: PBMCs or a T cell subset sorted from them (not recorded which). These receptors all come from an adult woman who had mild COVID-19 (a few samples of this study predate the infection). Cell type and time point are not known.

V gene TRBV4-3 combines with J gene TRBJ2-1, with no clear D. The V end was cut by 0 bases, the J end by 5 bases, with 8 bases between. Germline values: CDR1 LGHNA, CDR2 YSLEER. This CDR3 spans 14 amino acids. The CDR3 coding sequence is TGCGCCAGCAGCCAAGATCCCCCAGACAATGAGCAGTTCTTC. This sequence encodes CASSQDPPDNEQFF.

The genes are TRBV9 and TRBJ1-6; D not resolved. V dropped 4 bases and J dropped 5 bases, with 25 bases sitting between them. Germline CDR1 is SGDLS and CDR2 is YYNGEE. CDR3 size: 19 residues. The CDR3 nucleotides are TGTGCCAGCAGCCCGAGTAGTACCCCCGCCAACCCCAATAATTCACCCCTCCACTTT. Translating gives CASSPSSTPANPNNSPLHF.

The rearrangement joins TRBV21-1 to TRBJ2-5; TRBD2 is the table's D call and was not checked against the DNA. TRBV21-1 is a recognized pseudogene. This CDR3 contains 16 residues. Here the CDR3 reads CASSNRVAGGGETQYF. The CDR3 coding sequence is TGTGCCAGCAGCAATCGGGTAGCGGGAGGTGGGGAGACCCAGTACTTC.

The chain links TRBV5-1 to TRBJ2-3; 10 nucleotides match TRBD1. The CDR3 is made up of 15 amino acids. The V gene end was trimmed by 0 bases and the J gene end by 6 bases; junction bases not matched to a gene: 4. The V gene's germline CDR1 is SGHRS and CDR2 YFSETQ. CDR3 sequence: CASSLEGQGMDTQYF. DNA of the CDR3: TGCGCCAGCAGCTTGGAGGGACAGGGGATGGATACGCAGTATTTT.

This clonotype was found a few times. This chain links TRBV7-9 with TRBJ2-5; 7 positions match TRBD1. Germline CDR1 reads SEHNR; CDR2 reads FQNEAQ (reference sequence). Trimming took 3 bases from V and 1 from J; bases not matched to a gene: 2. The CDR3 length is 14 residues. The DNA of the CDR3 is TGTGCCAGCAGCTTTGACAGGGCCCAAGAGACCCAGTACTTC. Translating it yields CASSFDRAQETQYF.

The chain uses TRBV19 and TRBJ2-7; weak D call: TRBD1 (5 bases). V lost 3 bases, J lost 1 base, and 13 bases lay in between. This CDR3 has 15 residues. Germline assignment: CDR1 LNHDA and CDR2 SQIVND (reference sequence). The chain's CDR3 is CASSISGRASYEQYF. Here the CDR3 DNA reads TGTGCCAGTAGTATTTCCGGCAGGGCATCCTACGAGCAGTACTTC.

V usage is TRBV5-1 and J usage is TRBJ1-1; D is perhaps TRBD1 (6 bases). CDR3 length: 17 residues. Trimming took off 0 bases at V and 0 bases at J, with 15 bases between the two ends. Germline V gene sequence: CDR1 SGHRS, CDR2 YFSETQ. CDR3 in DNA: TGCGCCAGCAGCTTGGGAGCGGGGGGCGGAATGAACACTGAAGCTTTCTTT. Translation: CASSLGAGGGMNTEAFF.

The chain uses TRBV7-6 and TRBJ2-3, with TRBD2 matching 8 bases. This CDR3 region has 16 residues. J gave up 5 bases and V 5 bases, and 12 bases lay outside the gene matches. The V gene's germline CDR1 is SGHVS and CDR2 FNYEAQ. The CDR3 region is CASSPRAGAGLDTQYF. The CDR3 coding sequence is TGTGCCAGCAGCCCCAGAGCGGGAGCAGGGTTAGATACGCAGTATTTT.

The gene calls are TRBV3-1 and TRBJ2-6; D call uncertain. V was shortened by 1 base and J by 2 bases, with 12 bases between the two germline ends. The CDR3 spans 17 residues. The germline V gene encodes CDR1 LGHDT and CDR2 YNNKEL (reference sequence). CDR3 in amino acids: CASSQAHRFPGANVLTF. The CDR3 bases are TGTGCCAGCAGCCAAGCCCACCGCTTCCCTGGGGCCAACGTCCTGACTTTC.

This clonotype was found a few times. The chain is built from TRBV12-3 or TRBV12-4 and TRBJ2-3, with 10 bases that match TRBD2. This CDR3 has 16 residues. After removal of 2 bases from V and 4 bases from J, the junction contained 6 bases not matched to a gene. CDR3: CASSLYSGGNPDTQYF. The CDR3 nucleotides read TGTGCCAGCAGTTTATATAGCGGGGGGAATCCAGATACGCAGTATTTT.

This clonotype was observed a few times. The chain couples TRBV20-1 to TRBJ2-7; 8 bases map to TRBD1. There are 14 residues in the CDR3. J gave up 0 bases and V 5 bases, and 6 bases lay outside the gene matches. Germline V CDR1 and CDR2: DFQATT, SNEGSKA (reference sequence). Here the CDR3 reads CSAADRGLSYEQYF. The DNA of the CDR3 is TGCAGTGCTGCCGACAGGGGACTCTCCTACGAGCAGTACTTC.

This chain joins TRBV11-2 and TRBJ1-1; D is undetermined. The CDR3 has 14 amino acids. V gave up 5 bases and J gave up 4 bases, with 14 bases separating them. Germline CDR1 SGHAT, CDR2 FQNNGV. CDR3 coding DNA: TGTGCCAGCAGCCCCTCCATGGTGGGCACTGAAGCTTTCTTT. Protein product: CASSPSMVGTEAFF.